The T cell receptor (beta chain) described here comes from a study of cytomegalovirus exposure and HLA in healthy donors. Study-level background: T cells numbering around 190 million yielded around 120 million unique TCR beta sequences in an earlier analysis.

Note on this clone: Its antigen remains unknown.

The PCR contained 60 Vbeta and 13 Jbeta primers. Method: immunoSEQ multiplex PCR; TCRdb's copy keeps in-frame clones and lacks some. This repertoire shows fewer than 300,000 clones, just over 85% found once; its top ten account for around 3.7%. Findings and caveats of the study: A few CMV-associated chains were confirmed in vitro to be specific for CMV antigens. More clonal expansion characterized HLA-associated TCR beta chains than equally common others in a later analysis.

The specimen sequenced was PBMCs. The sequence derives from a man between 40 and 49 years old in good health and CMV-seropositive.

The CDR3 DNA reads as TGTGCCATCAGTGAGGGGAGACTAGCGGGAGGAGACGAGCAGTACTTC. Its translation is CAISEGRLAGGDEQYF. The J gene is TRBJ2-7, the V gene TRBV10-3; 13 nucleotides align to TRBD2. Germline trimming cut 2 bases from V and 5 bases from J; bases unmatched to any gene: 6. Germline V gives CDR1 ENHRY, CDR2 SYGVKD. This CDR3 is 16 amino acids long.